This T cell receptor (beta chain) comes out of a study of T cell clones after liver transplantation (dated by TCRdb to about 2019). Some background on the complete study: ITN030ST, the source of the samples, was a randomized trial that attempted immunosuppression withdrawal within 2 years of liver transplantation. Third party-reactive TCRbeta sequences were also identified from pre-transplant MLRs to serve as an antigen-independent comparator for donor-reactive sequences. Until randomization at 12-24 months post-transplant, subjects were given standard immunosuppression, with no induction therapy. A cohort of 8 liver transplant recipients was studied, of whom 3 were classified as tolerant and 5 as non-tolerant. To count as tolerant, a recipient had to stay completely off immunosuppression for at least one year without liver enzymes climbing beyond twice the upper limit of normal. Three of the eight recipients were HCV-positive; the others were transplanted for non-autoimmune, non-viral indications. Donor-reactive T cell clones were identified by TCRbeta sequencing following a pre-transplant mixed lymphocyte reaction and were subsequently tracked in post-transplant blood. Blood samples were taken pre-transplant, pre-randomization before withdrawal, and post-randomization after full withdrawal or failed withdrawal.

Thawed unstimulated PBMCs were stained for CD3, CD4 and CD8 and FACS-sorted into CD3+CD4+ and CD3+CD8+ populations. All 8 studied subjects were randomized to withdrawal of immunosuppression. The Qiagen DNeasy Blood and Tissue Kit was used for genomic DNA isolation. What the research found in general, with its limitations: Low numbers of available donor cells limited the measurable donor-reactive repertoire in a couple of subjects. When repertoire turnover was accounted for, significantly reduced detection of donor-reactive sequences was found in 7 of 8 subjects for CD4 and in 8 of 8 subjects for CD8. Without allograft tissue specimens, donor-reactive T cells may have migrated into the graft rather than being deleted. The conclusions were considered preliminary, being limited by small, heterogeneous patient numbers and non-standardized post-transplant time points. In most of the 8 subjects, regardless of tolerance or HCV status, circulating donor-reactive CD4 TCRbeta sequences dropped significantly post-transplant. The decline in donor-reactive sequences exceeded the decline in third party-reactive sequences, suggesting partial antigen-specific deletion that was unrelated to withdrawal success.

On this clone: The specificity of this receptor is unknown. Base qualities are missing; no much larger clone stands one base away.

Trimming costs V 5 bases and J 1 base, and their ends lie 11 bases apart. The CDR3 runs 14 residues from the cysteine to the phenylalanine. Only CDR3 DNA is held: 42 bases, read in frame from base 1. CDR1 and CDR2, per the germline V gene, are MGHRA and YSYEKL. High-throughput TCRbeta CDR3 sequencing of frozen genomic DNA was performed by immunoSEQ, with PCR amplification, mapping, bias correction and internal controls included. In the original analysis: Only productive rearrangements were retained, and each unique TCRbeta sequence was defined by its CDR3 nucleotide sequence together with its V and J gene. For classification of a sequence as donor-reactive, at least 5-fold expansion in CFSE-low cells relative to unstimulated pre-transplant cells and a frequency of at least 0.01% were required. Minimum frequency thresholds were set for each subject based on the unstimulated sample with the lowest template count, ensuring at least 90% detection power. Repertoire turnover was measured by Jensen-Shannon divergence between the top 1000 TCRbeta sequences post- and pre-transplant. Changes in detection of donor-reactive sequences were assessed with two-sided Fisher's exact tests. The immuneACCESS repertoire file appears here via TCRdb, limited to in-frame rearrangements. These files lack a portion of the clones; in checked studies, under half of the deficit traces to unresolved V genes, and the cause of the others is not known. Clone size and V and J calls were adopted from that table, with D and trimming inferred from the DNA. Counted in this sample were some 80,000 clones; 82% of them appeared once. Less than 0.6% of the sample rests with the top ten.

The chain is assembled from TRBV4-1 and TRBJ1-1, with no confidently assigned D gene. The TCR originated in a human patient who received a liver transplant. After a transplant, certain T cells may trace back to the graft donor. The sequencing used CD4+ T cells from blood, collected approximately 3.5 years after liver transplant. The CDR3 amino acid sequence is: CASSGPLKNTEAFF. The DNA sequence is TGCGCCAGCAGCGGGCCCTTAAAGAACACTGAAGCTTTCTTT.